Below are 18 T cell receptor beta chains sequenced from a single sample in a study of early T cells in non-severe SARS-CoV-2 infection. TCRdb re-analysed the 5' RACE reads in MiXCR, keeping a single row per CDR3 protein. This repertoire shows about 99,000 distinct CDR3 sequences, over 15% found once; its top ten account for 1.3%. The specimen sequenced was whole blood. These receptors originate from an adult who was a healthcare worker with PCR-confirmed SARS-CoV-2 infection or an uninfected control (not recorded which).

As DNA, the CDR3 is TGTGCCAGCAGGCCCGACAGGTCCCCCTACGAGCAGTACTTC. This translates into CASRPDRSPYEQYF. The chain uses TRBV7-9 and TRBJ2-7, with D possibly matching TRBD1 (6 bases). CDR1 SEHNR and CDR2 FQNEAQ come from the germline V gene (reference sequence). The CDR3 length is 14 residues. Deletions cut 6 bases from V and 2 bases from J, with 14 bases between. The whole variable domain, filled in from reference TRBV7-9 and TRBJ2-7, reads DTGVSQNPRHKITKRGQNVTFRCDPISEHNRLYWYRQTLGQGPEFLTYFQNEAQLEKSRLLSDRFSAERPKGSFSTLEIQRTEQGDSAMYLCASRPDRSPYEQYFGPGTRLTVT.

In this sample, this clonotype turned up a few times. This chain uses TRBV12-3 or TRBV12-4 with TRBJ1-2; D gene ambiguous. V lost 7 bases, J lost 3 bases, and 12 bases lay in between. The CDR3 consists of 13 residues. Written as DNA, the CDR3 is TGTGCCAGCACCCCCATCCGGGACTATGGCTACACCTTC. This gives the protein CASTPIRDYGYTF.

The chain has TRBV13 and TRBJ1-2; D unresolved. This CDR3 contains 14 residues. V lost 5 bases, J lost 5 bases, and 15 bases lay in between. CDR1 and CDR2 from the germline V gene are PRHDT and FYEKMQ (reference sequence). CDR3 in amino acids: CASSPNPGGYGYTF. DNA for the CDR3: TGTGCCAGCAGCCCCAACCCAGGAGGTTATGGCTACACCTTC.

As regards this clonotype: This may be a read error: a much more frequent sequence differs by one nucleotide. The chain carries TRBV12-3 or TRBV12-4 and TRBJ1-1; 7 bases align to TRBD1. There are 14 residues in the CDR3. The DNA for the CDR3 is TGTGTCAGCATCCCCGGACAGGTGAACACTGAAGCTTTCTTT. This translates into CVSIPGQVNTEAFF.

The chain has TRBV4-3 and TRBJ1-1; TRBD1 agrees at 10 bases. The CDR3 runs to 18 residues. Germline trimming cut 1 base from V and 0 bases from J; bases unmatched to any gene: 8. The germline V gene has CDR1 LGHNA and CDR2 YSLEER. CDR3 protein: CASSQVEGQGPMNTEAFF. In DNA, the CDR3 is TGCGCCAGCAGCCAAGTTGAGGGACAGGGGCCCATGAACACTGAAGCTTTCTTT.

V and J are TRBV7-9 and TRBJ2-3; D not resolved. Looked up from germline, CDR1 is SEHNR and CDR2 is FQNEAQ (reference sequence). The V end was cut by 3 bases, the J end by 2 bases, with 6 bases between. This CDR3 is 13 amino acids long. The CDR3: CASSFTTTDTQYF. The DNA for the CDR3 is TGTGCCAGCAGCTTTACTACCACAGATACGCAGTATTTT.

This clonotype was seen a few times. The rearrangement links TRBV29-1 to TRBJ2-5, with D possibly TRBD1 on 5 matching bases. The length of the CDR3 is 12 residues. Trimming pared 4 bases from V and 1 base from J, leaving 7 bases between. The germline V gene has CDR1 SQVTM and CDR2 ANQGSEA. The CDR3 here is CSVGQLQETQYF. The CDR3 nucleotides read TGCAGCGTTGGACAGCTCCAAGAGACCCAGTACTTC.

This clonotype was observed a handful of times. The gene calls are TRBV6-5 and TRBJ1-1, with D uncertain. Trimming took off 0 bases at V and 3 bases at J, with 11 bases between the two ends. Germline V CDR1 and CDR2: MNHEY, SVGAGI. This CDR3 has 15 residues. In DNA form, the CDR3 reads TGTGCCAGCAGTTACTCTGGTCCCGGGGACACTGAAGCTTTCTTT. It encodes CASSYSGPGDTEAFF.

V gene TRBV27 combines with J gene TRBJ2-1; 11 bases map to TRBD2. J was trimmed by 5 bases and V by 7 bases; bases with no gene match: 4. This CDR3 spans 14 amino acids. Germline CDR1 is MNHEY and CDR2 is SMNVEV (reference sequence). In DNA form, the CDR3 reads TGTGCCAGCACCCTAGCGGGAGGAAACAATGAGCAGTTCTTC. Protein: CASTLAGGNNEQFF.

This clonotype was seen a few times. The V call is TRBV19, the J call TRBJ2-1; TRBD1 matches at 12 bases. The CDR3 spans 14 residues. Trimming took 8 bases from V and 5 from J; bases not matched to a gene: 4. Germline lookup yields CDR1 LNHDA and CDR2 SQIVND (reference sequence). This CDR3 reads CASGGQGANNEQFF. CDR3 bases: TGTGCCAGTGGGGGACAGGGGGCAAACAATGAGCAGTTCTTC.

This clonotype showed up many times. V gene TRBV18 combines with J gene TRBJ2-3; weak D call: TRBD2 (5 bases). Deletions cut 3 bases from V and 2 bases from J, with 9 bases between. The CDR3 is 14 amino acids. Germline V gene lookup returns CDR1 KGHSH and CDR2 LQKENI. The CDR3 spells CASSPRRVTDTQYF. The CDR3 nucleotides are TGTGCCAGCTCACCGCGGCGGGTCACAGATACGCAGTATTTT.

This chain uses TRBV27 with TRBJ1-1; a weak D match, TRBD1 (5 bases). Germline V gene lookup returns CDR1 MNHEY and CDR2 SMNVEV (reference sequence). CDR3 length: 14 residues. Trimming shortened V by 1 base and J by 3 bases, and 9 bases separated the two germline ends. CDR3 bases: TGTGCCAGCAGTTTATACACAGGTTACACTGAAGCTTTCTTT. This codes for CASSLYTGYTEAFF.

This clonotype was recorded many times. The CDR3 DNA reads as TGTGCCAGCAGCCGCATCGGGGGAAATGAGCAGTTCTTC. Amino acids: CASSRIGGNEQFF. The gene calls are TRBV11-2 and TRBJ2-1; D possibly corresponds to TRBD2 (6 bases). The germline CDR1 and CDR2 sequences are SGHAT and FQNNGV. The CDR3 is made up of 13 amino acids. Between the trimmed V and J ends, which lost 5 bases and 7 bases, there was a span of 12 bases.

The J gene is TRBJ2-3, the V gene TRBV5-1; no reliable D call. CDR1 and CDR2 (germline): SGHRS, YFSETQ. CDR3 length equals 14 residues. The V end was cut by 0 bases, the J end by 1 base, with 6 bases between. CDR3 nucleotides: TGCGCCAGCAGCTTGGTTACAGGCACAGATACGCAGTATTTT. Its protein product is CASSLVTGTDTQYF. Full variable domain (remainder filled in from reference TRBV5-1 and TRBJ2-3): KAGVTQTPRYLIKTRGQQVTLSCSPISGHRSVSWYQQTPGQGLQFLFEYFSETQRNKGNFPGRFSGRQFSNSRSEMNVSTLELGDSALYLCASSLVTGTDTQYFGPGTRLTVL.

The V gene is TRBV6-6, the J gene TRBJ2-2; 9 bases agree with TRBD1. Per germline, CDR1 MNHNY and CDR2 SVGAGI (reference sequence). V trimming: 6 bases; J trimming: 6 bases; junction bases outside the gene matches: 8. CDR3 length: 15 residues. CDR3 nucleotides: TGTGCCAGCAGGGACACAGGGGGCGCGGCCGGGGAGCTGTTTTTT. Translated, it gives CASRDTGGAAGELFF.

This chain uses TRBV12-3 or TRBV12-4 with TRBJ2-3; D is uncertain. Trimming pared 3 bases from V and 2 bases from J, leaving 15 bases between. The CDR3 sequence is 16 residues long. The CDR3 here is CASSFHVGGITDTQYF. The CDR3 nucleotides read TGTGCCAGCAGTTTTCACGTTGGCGGTATCACAGATACGCAGTATTTT.

Many counts were recorded for this clonotype. This chain links TRBV7-2 with TRBJ2-3; D is unclear. The V gene's germline CDR1 is SGHTA and CDR2 FQGNSA. The CDR3 contains 15 residues. With 5 bases removed from V and 2 bases from J, the gap between germline ends came to 14 bases. The CDR3 nucleotides are TGTGCCAGCAGCCAGGAACATACCTACACAGATACGCAGTATTTT. Its protein is CASSQEHTYTDTQYF.

The sample holds one count of this clonotype. The chain couples TRBV28 to TRBJ2-3; 7 bases fit TRBD2. The germline V gene has CDR1 MDHEN and CDR2 SYDVKM. The CDR3 is 15 residues long. V lost 2 bases and J lost 3; bases outside the gene matches: 5. In nucleotides, the CDR3 is TGTGCCAGCAGTTTACAGGGACTACTTACAGATACGCAGTATTTT. This codes for CASSLQGLLTDTQYF.